This TCR beta chain is drawn from a study of beta chain features in type 1 diabetes. Study outcomes and limitations: Significant though moderate, a shortening of TCRB CDR3s appeared in all four CD4+ subsets of Type 1 diabetes patients.

What was sequenced were expressed TCRB transcripts, since all of the isolated RNA had been reverse transcribed. Libraries were prepared by immunoSEQ multiplex PCR; TCRdb keeps only in-frame clonotypes and omits some of them. The profile shows 500,000 to 650,000 clones, around 12% of them singletons. Trimming left V 0 bases short and J 0 bases short, with 6 bases between. Germline values: CDR1 MNHEY, CDR2 SMNVEV (reference sequence). The length of the CDR3 is 14 residues. As for this clone: Its antigen remains unidentified.

Sequencing input: naive CD4+ T cells from blood. The chain combines TRBV27 with TRBJ2-7; D unclear. The receptor comes from a man younger than 45 with type 1 diabetes. CDR3 DNA sequence: TGTGCCAGCAGTTTATCAGGGATCTCCTACGAGCAGTACTTC. Residues: CASSLSGISYEQYF.